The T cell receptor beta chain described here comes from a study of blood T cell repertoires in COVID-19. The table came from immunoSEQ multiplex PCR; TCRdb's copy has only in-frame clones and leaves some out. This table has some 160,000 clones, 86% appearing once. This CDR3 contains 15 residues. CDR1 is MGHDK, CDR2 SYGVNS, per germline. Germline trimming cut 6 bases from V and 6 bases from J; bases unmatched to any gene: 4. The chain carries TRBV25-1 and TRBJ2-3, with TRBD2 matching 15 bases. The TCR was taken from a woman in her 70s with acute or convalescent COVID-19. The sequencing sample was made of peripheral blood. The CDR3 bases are TGTGCCAGCAGAGGACTAGCGGGAGGGTCGGATACGCAGTATTTT. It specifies CASRGLAGGSDTQYF.